Below, one TCR beta chain is given with its context. This entry comes from a study of OX40 agonist ivuxolimab in advanced cancers. The repertoire was sequenced with immunoSEQ multiplex PCR; TCRdb's copy has only in-frame clones and lacks some. The sample records roughly 40,000 clones, less than 95% being singletons. This CDR3 contains 12 residues. V lost 5 bases, J lost 7 bases, and 4 bases stayed unmatched. Germline V gene data show CDR1 as SQVTM and CDR2 as ANQGSEA. J is TRBJ2-1 and V is TRBV29-1, with TRBD2 identical over 8 bases. The sample consisted of CD4+ or CD8+ T cells sorted from blood, taken in a trial of the OX40 agonist ivuxolimab. This TCR derives from an adult with an advanced solid tumor such as melanoma, head and neck, liver or kidney cancer. The CDR3 is CSVPGLENEQFF. In DNA, the CDR3 is TGCAGCGTTCCGGGACTAGAAAATGAGCAGTTCTTC.